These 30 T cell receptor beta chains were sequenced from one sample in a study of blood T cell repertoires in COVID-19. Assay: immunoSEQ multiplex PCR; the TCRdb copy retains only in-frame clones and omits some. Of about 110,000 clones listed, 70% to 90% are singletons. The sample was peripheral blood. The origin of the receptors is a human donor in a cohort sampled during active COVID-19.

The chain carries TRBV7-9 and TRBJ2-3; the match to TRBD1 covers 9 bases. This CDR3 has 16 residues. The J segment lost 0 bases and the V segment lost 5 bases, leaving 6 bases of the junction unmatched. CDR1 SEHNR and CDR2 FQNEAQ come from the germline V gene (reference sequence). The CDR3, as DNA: TGTGCCAGCAGCCCCCGACAGGGGGAAAGCACAGATACGCAGTATTTT. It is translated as CASSPRQGESTDTQYF.

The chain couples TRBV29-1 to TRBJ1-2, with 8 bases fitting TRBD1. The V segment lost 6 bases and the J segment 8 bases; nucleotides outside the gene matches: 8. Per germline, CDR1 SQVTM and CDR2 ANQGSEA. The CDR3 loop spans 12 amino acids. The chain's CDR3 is CSVRQGPGGYTF. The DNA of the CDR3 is TGCAGCGTGAGACAGGGGCCCGGCGGCTACACCTTC.

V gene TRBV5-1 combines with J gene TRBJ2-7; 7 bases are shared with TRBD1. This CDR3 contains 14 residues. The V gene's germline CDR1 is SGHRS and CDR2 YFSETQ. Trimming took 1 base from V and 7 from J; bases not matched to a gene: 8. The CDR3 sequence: CASSLSTSGGEQYF. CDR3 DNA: TGCGCCAGCAGCTTGAGCACATCAGGGGGAGAGCAGTACTTC.

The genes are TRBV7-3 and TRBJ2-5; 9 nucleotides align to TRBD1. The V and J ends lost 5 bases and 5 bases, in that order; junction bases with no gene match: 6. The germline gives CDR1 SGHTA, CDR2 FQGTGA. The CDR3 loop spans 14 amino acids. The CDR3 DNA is TGTGCCAGCAGCCCGGGGACAGGGATCGAGACCCAGTACTTC. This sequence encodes CASSPGTGIETQYF.

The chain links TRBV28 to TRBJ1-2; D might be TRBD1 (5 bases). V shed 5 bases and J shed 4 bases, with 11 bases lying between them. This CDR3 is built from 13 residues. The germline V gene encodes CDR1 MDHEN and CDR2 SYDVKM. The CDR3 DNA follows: TGTGCCAGCAGTACCCAGGGTTTCTATGGCTACACCTTC. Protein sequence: CASSTQGFYGYTF.

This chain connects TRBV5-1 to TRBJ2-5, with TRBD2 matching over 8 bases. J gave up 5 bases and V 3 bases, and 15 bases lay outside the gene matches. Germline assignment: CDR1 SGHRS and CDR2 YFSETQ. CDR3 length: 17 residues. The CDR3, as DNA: TGCGCCAGCAGCTGGAAGGCTTTTAGCGGGACATCGGAGACCCAGTACTTC. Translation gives CASSWKAFSGTSETQYF.

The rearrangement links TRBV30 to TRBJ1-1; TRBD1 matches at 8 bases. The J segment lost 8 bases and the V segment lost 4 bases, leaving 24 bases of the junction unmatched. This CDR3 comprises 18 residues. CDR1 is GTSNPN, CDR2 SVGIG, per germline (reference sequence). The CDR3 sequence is CAWKQGAVGPVLPSEAFF. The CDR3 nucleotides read TGTGCCTGGAAGCAGGGGGCCGTTGGACCGGTCTTACCCTCGGAAGCTTTCTTT.

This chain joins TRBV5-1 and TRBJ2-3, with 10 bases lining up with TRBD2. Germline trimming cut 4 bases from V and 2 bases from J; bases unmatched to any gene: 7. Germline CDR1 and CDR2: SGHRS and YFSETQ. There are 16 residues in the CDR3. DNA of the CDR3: TGCGCCAGCAGCGTAACCGGGACTAGCGTCACAGATACGCAGTATTTT. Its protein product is CASSVTGTSVTDTQYF.

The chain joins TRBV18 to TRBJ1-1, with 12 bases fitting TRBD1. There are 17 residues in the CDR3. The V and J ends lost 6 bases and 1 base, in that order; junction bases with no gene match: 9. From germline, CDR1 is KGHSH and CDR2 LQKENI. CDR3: CASSDGTGGFANTEAFF. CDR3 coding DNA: TGTGCCAGCTCGGACGGGACAGGGGGCTTCGCGAACACTGAAGCTTTCTTT.

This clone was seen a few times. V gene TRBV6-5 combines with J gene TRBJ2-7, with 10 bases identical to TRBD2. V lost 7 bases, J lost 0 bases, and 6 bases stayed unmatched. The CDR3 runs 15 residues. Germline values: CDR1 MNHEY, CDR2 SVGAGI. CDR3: CASTLAGALSYEQYF. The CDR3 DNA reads TGTGCCAGCACCCTAGCGGGGGCCCTCTCCTACGAGCAGTACTTC.

The CDR3 nucleotides are TGTGCCATCAGACGTGACAATCCCAATGAGCAGTTCTTC. It encodes CAIRRDNPNEQFF. The chain couples TRBV10-3 to TRBJ2-1; D is uncertain. The CDR3 runs to 13 residues. With 6 bases removed from V and 6 bases from J, the gap between germline ends came to 12 bases. Germline V CDR1 and CDR2: ENHRY, SYGVKD.

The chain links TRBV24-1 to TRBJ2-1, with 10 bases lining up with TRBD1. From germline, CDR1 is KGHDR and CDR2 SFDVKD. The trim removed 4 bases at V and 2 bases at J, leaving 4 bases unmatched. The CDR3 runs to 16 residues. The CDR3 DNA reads TGTGCCACCAGTGAGCAGGACAGGGGGACCTACAATGAGCAGTTCTTC. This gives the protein CATSEQDRGTYNEQFF.

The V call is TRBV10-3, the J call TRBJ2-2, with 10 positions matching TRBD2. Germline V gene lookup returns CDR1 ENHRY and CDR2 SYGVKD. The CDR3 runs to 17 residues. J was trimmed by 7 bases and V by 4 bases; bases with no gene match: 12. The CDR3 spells CAISAGAGGPRGGELFF. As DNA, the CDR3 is TGTGCCATCAGTGCCGGAGCGGGAGGGCCTAGGGGCGGGGAGCTGTTTTTT.

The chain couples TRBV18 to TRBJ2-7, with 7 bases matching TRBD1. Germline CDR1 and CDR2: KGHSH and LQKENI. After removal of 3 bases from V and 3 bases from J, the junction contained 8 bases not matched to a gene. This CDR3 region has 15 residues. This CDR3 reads CASSPSPGQIYEQYF. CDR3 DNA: TGTGCCAGCTCACCGTCTCCGGGACAGATCTACGAGCAGTACTTC.

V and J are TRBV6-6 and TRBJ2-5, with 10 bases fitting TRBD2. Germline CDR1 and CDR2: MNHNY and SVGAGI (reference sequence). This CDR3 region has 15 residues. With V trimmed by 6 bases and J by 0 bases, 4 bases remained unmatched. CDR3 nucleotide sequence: TGTGCCAGCAGAGCGGGGGGGGCATACCAAGAGACCCAGTACTTC. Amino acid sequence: CASRAGGAYQETQYF.

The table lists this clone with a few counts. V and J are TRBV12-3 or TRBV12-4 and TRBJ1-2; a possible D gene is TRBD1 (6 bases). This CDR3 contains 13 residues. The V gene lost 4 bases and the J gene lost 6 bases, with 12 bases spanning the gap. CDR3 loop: CASSYGRGDGYTF. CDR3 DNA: TGTGCCAGCAGTTACGGCAGGGGCGATGGCTACACCTTC.

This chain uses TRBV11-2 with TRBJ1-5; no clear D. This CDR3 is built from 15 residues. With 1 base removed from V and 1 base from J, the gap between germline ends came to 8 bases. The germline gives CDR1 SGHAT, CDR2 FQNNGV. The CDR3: CASSLAGGSNQPQHF. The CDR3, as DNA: TGTGCCAGCAGCTTAGCGGGAGGGAGCAATCAGCCCCAGCATTTT. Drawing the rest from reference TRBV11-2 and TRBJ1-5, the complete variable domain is EAGVAQSPRYKIIEKRQSVAFWCNPISGHATLYWYQQILGQGPKLLIQFQNNGVVDDSQLPKDRFSAERLKGVDSTLKIQPAKLEDSAVYLCASSLAGGSNQPQHFGDGTRLSIL.

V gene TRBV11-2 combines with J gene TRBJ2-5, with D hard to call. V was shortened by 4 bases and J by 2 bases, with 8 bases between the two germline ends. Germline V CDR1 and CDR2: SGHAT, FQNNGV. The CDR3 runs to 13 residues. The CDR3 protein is CASSSFSQETQYF. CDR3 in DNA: TGTGCCAGCAGCTCGTTCTCTCAAGAGACCCAGTACTTC.

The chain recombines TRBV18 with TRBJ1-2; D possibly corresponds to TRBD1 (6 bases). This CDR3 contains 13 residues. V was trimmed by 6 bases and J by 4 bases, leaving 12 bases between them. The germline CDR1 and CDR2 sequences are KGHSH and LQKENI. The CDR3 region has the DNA TGTGCCAGCTCGTCCACAGGGATCTATGGCTACACCTTC. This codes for CASSSTGIYGYTF.

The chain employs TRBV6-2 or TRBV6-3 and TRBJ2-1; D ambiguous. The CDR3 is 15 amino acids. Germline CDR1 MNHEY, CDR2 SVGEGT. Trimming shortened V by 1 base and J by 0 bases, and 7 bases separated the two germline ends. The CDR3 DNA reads TGTGCCAGCAGTTACTTCGGTAGCTCCTACAATGAGCAGTTCTTC. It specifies CASSYFGSSYNEQFF.

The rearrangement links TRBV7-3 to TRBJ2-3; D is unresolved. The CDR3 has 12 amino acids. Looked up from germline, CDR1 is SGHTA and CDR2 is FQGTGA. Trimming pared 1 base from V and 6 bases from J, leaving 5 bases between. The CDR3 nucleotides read TGTGCCAGCAGCTTAAGAGAGGATACGCAGTATTTT. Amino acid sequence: CASSLREDTQYF.

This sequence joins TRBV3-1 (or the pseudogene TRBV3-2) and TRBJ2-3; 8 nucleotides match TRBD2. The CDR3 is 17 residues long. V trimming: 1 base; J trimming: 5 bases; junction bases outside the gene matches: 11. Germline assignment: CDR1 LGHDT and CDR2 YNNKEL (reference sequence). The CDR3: CASSQAPLAGGGDTQYF. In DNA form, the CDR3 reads TGTGCCAGCAGCCAAGCACCGCTGGCGGGGGGCGGAGATACGCAGTATTTT.

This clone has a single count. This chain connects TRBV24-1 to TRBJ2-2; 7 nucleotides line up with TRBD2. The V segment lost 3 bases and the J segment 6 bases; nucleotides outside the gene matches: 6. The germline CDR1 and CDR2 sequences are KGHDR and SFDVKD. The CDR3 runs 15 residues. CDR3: CATSDPAGTSGELFF. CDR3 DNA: TGTGCCACCAGTGATCCAGCGGGAACATCCGGGGAGCTGTTTTTT.

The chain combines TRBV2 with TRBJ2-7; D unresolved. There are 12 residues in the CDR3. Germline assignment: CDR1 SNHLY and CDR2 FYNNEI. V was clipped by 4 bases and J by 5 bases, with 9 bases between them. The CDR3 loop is CASSVVANEQYF. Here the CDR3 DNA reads TGTGCCAGCAGTGTAGTAGCAAACGAGCAGTACTTC.

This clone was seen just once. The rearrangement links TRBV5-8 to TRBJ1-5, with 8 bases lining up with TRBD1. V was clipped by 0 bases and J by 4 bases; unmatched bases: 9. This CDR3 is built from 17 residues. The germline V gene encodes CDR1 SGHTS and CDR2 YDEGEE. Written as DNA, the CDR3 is TGTGCCAGCAGCTTGGCAGGGGGCAGAACCCTTAATCAGCCCCAGCATTTT. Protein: CASSLAGGRTLNQPQHF.

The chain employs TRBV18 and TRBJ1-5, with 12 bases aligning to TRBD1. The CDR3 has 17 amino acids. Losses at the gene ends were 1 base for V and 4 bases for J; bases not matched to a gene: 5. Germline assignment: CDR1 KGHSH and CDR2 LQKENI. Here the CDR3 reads CASSPQGTGGKNQPQHF. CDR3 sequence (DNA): TGTGCCAGCTCACCACAAGGGACAGGGGGCAAGAATCAGCCCCAGCATTTT.

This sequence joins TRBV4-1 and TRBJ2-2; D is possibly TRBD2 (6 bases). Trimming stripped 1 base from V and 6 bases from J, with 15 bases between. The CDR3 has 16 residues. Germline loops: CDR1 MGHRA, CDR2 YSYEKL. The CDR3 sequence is CASSQGDLYVAGELFF. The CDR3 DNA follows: TGCGCCAGCAGCCAAGGGGACTTGTACGTAGCCGGGGAGCTGTTTTTT.

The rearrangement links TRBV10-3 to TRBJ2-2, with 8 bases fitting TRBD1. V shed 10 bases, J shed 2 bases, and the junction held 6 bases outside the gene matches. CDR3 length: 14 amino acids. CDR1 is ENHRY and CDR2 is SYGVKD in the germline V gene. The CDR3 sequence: CATRGQANTGELFF. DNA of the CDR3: TGTGCCACCCGGGGACAGGCAAACACCGGGGAGCTGTTTTTT.

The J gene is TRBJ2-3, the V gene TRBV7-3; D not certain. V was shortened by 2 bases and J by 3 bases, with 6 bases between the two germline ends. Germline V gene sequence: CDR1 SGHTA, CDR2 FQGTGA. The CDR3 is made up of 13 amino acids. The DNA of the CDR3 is TGTGCCAGCAGCTTACTGTTGACAGATACGCAGTATTTT. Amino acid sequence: CASSLLLTDTQYF.

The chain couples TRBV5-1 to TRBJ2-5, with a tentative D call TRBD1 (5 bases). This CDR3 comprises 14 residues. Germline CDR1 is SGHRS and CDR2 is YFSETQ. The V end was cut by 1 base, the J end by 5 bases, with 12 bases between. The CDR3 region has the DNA TGCGCCAGCAGCTTGCCAGGGAAGTGGGAGACCCAGTACTTC. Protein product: CASSLPGKWETQYF.